Below are 31 T cell receptor beta chains sequenced from a single sample in a study of cytomegalovirus exposure and HLA in healthy donors. Repertoires were generated with immunoSEQ multiplex PCR, while TCRdb's copy carries only in-frame clones and drops some. This table has fewer than 200,000 clones, roughly nine tenths appearing once. The sample taken for sequencing was PBMCs. These receptors were obtained from a woman between 25 and 40 years old in good health and CMV-seronegative.

The chain employs TRBV9 and TRBJ1-1; 10 nucleotides match TRBD1. With V trimmed by 1 base and J by 3 bases, 3 bases remained unmatched. The CDR3 consists of 15 residues. The germline V gene encodes CDR1 SGDLS and CDR2 YYNGEE. CDR3 DNA sequence: TGTGCCAGCAGCGTATCCGGGACAGGGGACACTGAAGCTTTCTTT. This sequence encodes CASSVSGTGDTEAFF.

The chain is built from TRBV5-4 and TRBJ1-1, with 12 bases identical to TRBD1. The germline V gene has CDR1 SGHNT and CDR2 YYREEE (reference sequence). V lost 4 bases to trimming and J lost 6 bases; unmatched junction nucleotides: 13. The CDR3 runs to 17 residues. CDR3 protein: CASSQGGDRGRSAEAFF. CDR3 sequence (DNA): TGTGCCAGCAGCCAGGGGGGGGACAGGGGGCGCAGCGCTGAAGCTTTCTTT.

The chain couples TRBV30 to TRBJ2-5; 11 bases agree with TRBD2. The CDR3 covers 15 residues. After removal of 0 bases from V and 4 bases from J, the junction contained 4 bases not matched to a gene. Germline CDR1 is GTSNPN and CDR2 is SVGIG (reference sequence). In nucleotides, the CDR3 is TGTGCCTGGAGTGTCATTGGACTAGCGGGAGAGACCCAGTACTTC. Translation: CAWSVIGLAGETQYF. Using reference TRBV30 and TRBJ2-5 for the parts outside the CDR3, the full variable domain is SQTIHQWPATLVQPVGSPLSLECTVEGTSNPNLYWYRQAAGRGLQLLFYSVGIGQISSEVPQNLSASRPQDRQFILSSKKLLLSDSGFYLCAWSVIGLAGETQYFGPGTRLLVL.

The chain recombines TRBV7-9 with TRBJ2-3; 8 nucleotides match TRBD1. Per the germline V gene, CDR1 is SEHNR and CDR2 is FQNEAQ (reference sequence). This CDR3 contains 13 residues. V lost 5 bases and J lost 8; bases outside the gene matches: 6. Here the CDR3 reads CASSIGQGGTQYF. The DNA of the CDR3 is TGTGCCAGCAGCATCGGACAGGGTGGTACGCAGTATTTT.

J is TRBJ2-7 and V is TRBV7-2; D gene ambiguous. V dropped 4 bases and J dropped 2 bases, with 3 bases sitting between them. The CDR3 is 11 amino acids. CDR1 and CDR2 from the germline V gene are SGHTA and FQGNSA. The CDR3 is CASSSTYEQYF. As DNA, the CDR3 is TGTGCCAGCAGCTCGACCTACGAGCAGTACTTC.

The rearrangement links TRBV9 to TRBJ1-5; D gene ambiguous. CDR3 length: 13 residues. Germline values: CDR1 SGDLS, CDR2 YYNGEE. V dropped 0 bases and J dropped 6 bases, with 7 bases sitting between them. The CDR3 coding sequence is TGTGCCAGCAGCGTAGGTCCGGGTCAGCCCCAGCATTTT. Translation gives CASSVGPGQPQHF.

J is TRBJ2-4 and V is TRBV5-8; 8 bases fit TRBD2. Germline assignment: CDR1 SGHTS and CDR2 YDEGEE. The CDR3 covers 15 residues. The J segment lost 6 bases and the V segment lost 4 bases, leaving 9 bases of the junction unmatched. The CDR3 coding sequence is TGTGCCAGCAGCGGGAGCGGGAGCATGGGAAACATTCAGTACTTC. It specifies CASSGSGSMGNIQYF.

The genes are TRBV5-4 and TRBJ2-1; 7 nucleotides align to TRBD2. V dropped 2 bases and J dropped 7; count of bases not matched to a gene: 6. Per germline, CDR1 SGHNT and CDR2 YYREEE (reference sequence). CDR3 length: 14 amino acids. The CDR3 protein is CASSFWGGRNEQFF. CDR3 in DNA: TGTGCCAGCAGCTTCTGGGGGGGTAGAAATGAGCAGTTCTTC.

About this clone: Additional DNA sequences in this sample encode the identical CDR3. This chain links TRBV6-1 with TRBJ2-1; TRBD2 matches 12 bases. After removal of 2 bases from V and 4 bases from J, the junction contained 0 bases not matched to a gene. The CDR3 has 15 residues. CDR1 is MNHNS and CDR2 is SASEGT in the germline V gene. CDR3 in DNA: TGTGCCAGCAGTGAACTAGCGGGGGGGTACAATGAGCAGTTCTTC. Translation gives CASSELAGGYNEQFF.

V is TRBV6-1 and J is TRBJ2-5, with 12 bases lining up with TRBD2. J gave up 7 bases and V 5 bases, and 5 bases lay outside the gene matches. The CDR3 is 14 residues long. Germline CDR1 is MNHNS and CDR2 is SASEGT. As DNA, the CDR3 is TGTGCCAGCAGTAAAGGACTAGCGGGGCGGACCCAGTACTTC. This codes for CASSKGLAGRTQYF.

This chain connects TRBV27 to TRBJ2-1, with D unclear. This CDR3 spans 13 amino acids. Germline V gene lookup returns CDR1 MNHEY and CDR2 SMNVEV (reference sequence). With 5 bases removed from V and 4 bases from J, the gap between germline ends came to 9 bases. The CDR3 sequence is CASSPEPYNEQFF. The CDR3 bases are TGTGCCAGCAGTCCCGAACCGTACAATGAGCAGTTCTTC.

The rearrangement joins TRBV15 to TRBJ1-3; TRBD1 matches 7 bases. Germline V gene sequence: CDR1 LNHNV, CDR2 YYDKDF (reference sequence). There are 15 residues in the CDR3. The trim removed 3 bases at V and 2 bases at J, leaving 4 bases unmatched. CDR3 nucleotides: TGTGCCACCAGCAGGGACAGGTCGCCTGGAAACACCATATATTTT. Amino acid sequence: CATSRDRSPGNTIYF.

The chain combines TRBV2 with TRBJ2-1; 7 positions agree with TRBD1. Germline V gene data show CDR1 as SNHLY and CDR2 as FYNNEI. This CDR3 has 11 residues. Germline trimming cut 9 bases from V and 7 bases from J; bases unmatched to any gene: 3. DNA of the CDR3: TGTGCCAGTCAACAGGGGAATGAGCAGTTCTTC. Translated, it gives CASQQGNEQFF. The whole variable domain, remainder taken from reference TRBV2 and TRBJ2-1, is EPEVTQTPSHQVTQMGQEVILRCVPISNHLYFYWYRQILGQKVEFLVSFYNNEISEKSEIFDDQFSVERPDGSNFTLKIRSTKLEDSAMYFCASQQGNEQFFGPGTRLTVL.

The rearrangement joins TRBV6-5 to TRBJ2-1; 11 nucleotides match TRBD2. Looked up from germline, CDR1 is MNHEY and CDR2 is SVGAGI. Losses at the gene ends were 6 bases for V and 4 bases for J; bases not matched to a gene: 5. This CDR3 is built from 15 residues. The CDR3 is CASRPGLAGYNEQFF. For the CDR3, the DNA is TGTGCCAGCAGACCCGGACTAGCGGGTTACAATGAGCAGTTCTTC.

The chain carries TRBV18 and TRBJ2-3; 11 bases match TRBD2. Germline assignment: CDR1 KGHSH and CDR2 LQKENI. This CDR3 contains 17 residues. V trimming: 3 bases; J trimming: 4 bases; junction bases outside the gene matches: 9. The CDR3 protein is CASSPRPTSGISDTQYF. CDR3 nucleotide sequence: TGTGCCAGCTCACCCAGACCGACTAGCGGGATCTCAGATACGCAGTATTTT.

This chain joins TRBV4-2 and TRBJ1-2; unclear D gene. V was cut by 0 bases and J by 4 bases, with 18 bases left in between. The CDR3 has 17 residues. The germline V gene encodes CDR1 LGHNA and CDR2 YNFKEQ. The CDR3 spells CASSQDLAVSISYGYTF. In DNA form, the CDR3 reads TGTGCCAGCAGCCAAGATTTGGCAGTTTCAATCTCCTATGGCTACACCTTC.

This clone was seen only a few times. DNA of the CDR3: TGCGCCAGCAGCTTGGGGGGATCTCCGGGTGAGACCCAGTACTTC. This gives the protein CASSLGGSPGETQYF. The J gene is TRBJ2-5, the V gene TRBV5-1; D gene unclear. This CDR3 spans 15 amino acids. Trimming took 0 bases from V and 5 from J, leaving 14 bases between them. Germline values: CDR1 SGHRS, CDR2 YFSETQ.

The CDR3 DNA reads TGTGCCAGCATCCGGGCGGGAGAGGGTACTGAGCAGTTCTTC. Its protein product is CASIRAGEGTEQFF. The rearrangement uses TRBV6-1 and TRBJ2-1; 7 bases map to TRBD2. Germline CDR1 and CDR2: MNHNS and SASEGT. There are 14 residues in the CDR3. With 7 bases clipped from V and 9 bases from J, the junction kept 12 bases outside the gene matches.

This chain joins TRBV28 and TRBJ2-1; 7 nucleotides align to TRBD2. V was pared by 6 bases and J by 4 bases, with 9 bases of the junction left unmatched. Germline V gives CDR1 MDHEN, CDR2 SYDVKM. CDR3 length: 15 amino acids. Here the CDR3 reads CASRQRTRGYNEQFF. The DNA for the CDR3 is TGTGCCAGCAGACAGAGGACTAGGGGATACAATGAGCAGTTCTTC.

This chain uses TRBV7-2 with TRBJ2-5; 7 bases map to TRBD2. V lost 5 bases, J lost 5 bases, and 8 bases stayed unmatched. The CDR3 totals 14 residues. Per germline, CDR1 SGHTA and CDR2 FQGNSA. This CDR3 reads CASSPRTSSETQYF. The DNA for the CDR3 is TGTGCCAGCAGCCCTCGGACTAGTTCGGAGACCCAGTACTTC.

The chain employs TRBV18 and TRBJ1-2; a possible D gene is TRBD1 (5 bases). Between the trimmed V and J ends, which lost 2 bases and 1 base, there was a span of 17 bases. This CDR3 contains 17 residues. Germline loops: CDR1 KGHSH, CDR2 LQKENI. The CDR3 sequence: CASSPMGVVGGNYGYTF. CDR3 DNA sequence: TGTGCCAGCTCACCAATGGGGGTCGTCGGGGGTAACTATGGCTACACCTTC.

V is TRBV5-1 and J is TRBJ2-7; 10 positions match TRBD1. This CDR3 comprises 13 residues. CDR1 and CDR2 from the germline V gene are SGHRS and YFSETQ. J lost 6 bases, V lost 3 bases, and 3 bases had no gene match. CDR3 loop: CASSWTGGGEQYF. The DNA of the CDR3 is TGCGCCAGCAGCTGGACAGGGGGTGGCGAGCAGTACTTC.

This clone came up many times. V gene TRBV2 combines with J gene TRBJ1-1; 11 bases fit TRBD1. This CDR3 region has 14 residues. Germline CDR1 is SNHLY and CDR2 is FYNNEI. J gave up 5 bases and V 6 bases, and 5 bases lay outside the gene matches. DNA of the CDR3: TGTGCCAGCAGGCGGACAGGGGGCGCGACTGAAGCTTTCTTT. Its translation is CASRRTGGATEAFF.

The chain links TRBV4-3 to TRBJ1-2; tentative D call: TRBD1 (5 bases). Germline CDR1 reads LGHNA; CDR2 reads YSLEER. Trimming took 4 bases from V and 4 from J, leaving 16 bases between them. The CDR3 is 15 amino acids. In nucleotides, the CDR3 is TGCGCCAGCAGCCCTTCCCCACAGGCGCTCTATGGCTACACCTTC. This sequence encodes CASSPSPQALYGYTF.

This clone came up once. This chain joins TRBV28 and TRBJ2-3; D gene uncertain. Germline assignment: CDR1 MDHEN and CDR2 SYDVKM. Trimming removed 3 bases at V and 0 bases at J, with 13 bases between. The CDR3 is 16 residues long. CDR3 nucleotide sequence: TGTGCCAGCAGTTTTACGGTCTGGGGTAGCACAGATACGCAGTATTTT. This translates into CASSFTVWGSTDTQYF.

This clone has just a few counts. The chain employs TRBV4-3 and TRBJ2-7; 9 bases fit TRBD2. This CDR3 comprises 16 residues. The germline CDR1 and CDR2 sequences are LGHNA and YSLEER. The junction had 5 bases not matched to a gene; V was cut back by 0 bases and J by 2 bases. Here the CDR3 DNA reads TGCGCCAGCAGCCAAGAACGGTTAGCGGGGGCCTACGAGCAGTACTTC. It encodes CASSQERLAGAYEQYF.

This sequence joins TRBV4-2 and TRBJ2-1, with D maybe TRBD1 (5 bases). V shed 4 bases and J shed 2 bases, with 12 bases lying between them. This CDR3 has 15 amino acids. Germline V CDR1 and CDR2: LGHNA, YNFKEQ. The CDR3: CASSPRVRTYNEQFF. The CDR3 DNA sequence: TGTGCCAGCAGCCCCAGGGTCAGGACCTACAATGAGCAGTTCTTC.

The rearrangement joins TRBV4-2 to TRBJ2-7, with 7 bases fitting TRBD1. The germline V gene has CDR1 LGHNA and CDR2 YNFKEQ. The CDR3 spans 15 residues. V dropped 0 bases and J dropped 0; count of bases not matched to a gene: 2. The CDR3 DNA follows: TGTGCCAGCAGCCAAGAAAGGGACAGCTCCTACGAGCAGTACTTC. Amino acids: CASSQERDSSYEQYF.

The chain is built from TRBV6-6 and TRBJ2-7; possible D gene TRBD1, 7 bases. This CDR3 comprises 15 residues. Germline assignment: CDR1 MNHNY and CDR2 SVGAGI (reference sequence). V lost 4 bases and J 6 bases, leaving 19 bases between the germline ends. This CDR3 is CASSSHLRGATEQYF. In DNA, the CDR3 is TGTGCCAGCAGTTCCCACCTCAGGGGGGCGACCGAGCAGTACTTC.

This chain connects TRBV5-1 to TRBJ1-1, with 9 positions matching TRBD1. The V and J ends lost 4 bases and 6 bases, in that order; junction bases with no gene match: 10. The CDR3 sequence is 15 residues long. Per germline, CDR1 SGHRS and CDR2 YFSETQ. The CDR3 is CASSNPGQGGPEAFF. Written as DNA, the CDR3 is TGCGCCAGCAGCAACCCGGGACAGGGTGGCCCTGAAGCTTTCTTT.

The CDR3 here is CASSLSANTGELFF. CDR3 DNA sequence: TGTGCCAGCAGTTTAAGTGCGAACACCGGGGAGCTGTTTTTT. This chain uses TRBV27 with TRBJ2-2; D gene unclear. Trimming took 2 bases from V and 0 from J, leaving 4 bases between them. Per the germline V gene, CDR1 is MNHEY and CDR2 is SMNVEV (reference sequence). The CDR3 loop spans 14 amino acids.